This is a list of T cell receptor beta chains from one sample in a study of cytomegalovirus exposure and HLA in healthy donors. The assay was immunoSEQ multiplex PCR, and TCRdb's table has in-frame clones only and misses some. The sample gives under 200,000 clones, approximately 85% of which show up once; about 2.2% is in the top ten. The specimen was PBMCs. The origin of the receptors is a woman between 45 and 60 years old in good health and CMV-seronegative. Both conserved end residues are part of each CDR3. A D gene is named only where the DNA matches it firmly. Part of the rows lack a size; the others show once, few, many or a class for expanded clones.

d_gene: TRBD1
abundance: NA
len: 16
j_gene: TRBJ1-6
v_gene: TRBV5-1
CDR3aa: CASSYRTGTYNSPLHF
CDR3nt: TGCGCCAGCAGCTACAGGACAGGGACCTATAATTCACCCCTCCACTTT

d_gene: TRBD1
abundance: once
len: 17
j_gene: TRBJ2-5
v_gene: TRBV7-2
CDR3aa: CASSQDRGRIFQETQYF
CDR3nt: TGTGCCAGCAGCCAGGACAGGGGGCGAATATTCCAAGAGACCCAGTACTTC

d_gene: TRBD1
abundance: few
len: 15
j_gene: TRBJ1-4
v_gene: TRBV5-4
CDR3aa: CASSRTGATNEKLFF
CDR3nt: TGTGCCAGCAGCCGGACAGGGGCAACTAATGAAAAACTGTTTTTT

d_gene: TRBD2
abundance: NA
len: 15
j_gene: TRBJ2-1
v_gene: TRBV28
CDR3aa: CASNRGGGPYNEQFF
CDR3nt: TGTGCCAGCAATCGGGGGGGAGGGCCCTACAATGAGCAGTTCTTC

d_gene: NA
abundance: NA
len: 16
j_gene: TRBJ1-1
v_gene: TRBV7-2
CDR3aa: CASSPWGGSMNTEAFF
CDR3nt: TGTGCCAGCAGCCCCTGGGGGGGCAGTATGAACACTGAAGCTTTCTTT

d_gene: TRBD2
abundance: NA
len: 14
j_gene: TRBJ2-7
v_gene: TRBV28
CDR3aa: CASRPGRAGYEQYF
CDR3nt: TGTGCCAGCAGACCAGGGAGGGCAGGGTACGAGCAGTACTTC

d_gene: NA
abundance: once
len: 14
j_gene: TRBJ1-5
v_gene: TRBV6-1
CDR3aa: CASIPQQGVQPQHF
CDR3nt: TGTGCCAGCATTCCCCAACAGGGAGTCCAGCCCCAGCATTTT

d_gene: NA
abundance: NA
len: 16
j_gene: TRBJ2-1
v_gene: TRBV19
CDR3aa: CASTPWSGSSYNEQFF
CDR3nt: TGTGCCAGTACCCCATGGAGCGGAAGCTCCTACAATGAGCAGTTCTTC

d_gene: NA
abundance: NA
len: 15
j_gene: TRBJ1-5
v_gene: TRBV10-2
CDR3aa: CASSDGAPGNQPQHF
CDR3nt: TGCGCCAGCAGTGATGGCGCCCCGGGTAATCAGCCCCAGCATTTT

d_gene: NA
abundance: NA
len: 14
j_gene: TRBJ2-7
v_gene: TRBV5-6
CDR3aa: CASRRTGGSEEQYF
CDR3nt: TGTGCCAGCAGACGGACAGGAGGGTCTGAGGAGCAGTACTTC

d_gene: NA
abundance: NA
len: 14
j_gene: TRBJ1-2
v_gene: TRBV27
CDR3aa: CASSLMGRNYGYTF
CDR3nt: TGTGCCAGCAGTTTAATGGGCAGAAACTATGGCTACACCTTC

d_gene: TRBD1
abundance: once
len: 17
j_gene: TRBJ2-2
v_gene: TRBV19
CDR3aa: CASRITPGGSGTGELFF
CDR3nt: TGTGCCAGTAGGATCACACCAGGGGGCAGTGGGACCGGGGAGCTGTTTTTT

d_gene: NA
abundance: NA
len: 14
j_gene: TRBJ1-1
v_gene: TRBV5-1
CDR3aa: CASSLVVENTEAFF
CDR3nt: TGCGCCAGCAGCTTGGTGGTAGAGAACACTGAAGCTTTCTTT

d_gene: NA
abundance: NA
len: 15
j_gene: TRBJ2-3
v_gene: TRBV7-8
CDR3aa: CASSPLGDFTDTQYF
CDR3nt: TGTGCCAGCAGCCCTTTGGGGGACTTCACAGATACGCAGTATTTT

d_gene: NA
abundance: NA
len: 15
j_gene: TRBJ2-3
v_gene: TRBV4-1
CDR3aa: CASSLLATGTDTQYF
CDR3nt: TGCGCCAGCAGCCTACTAGCTACCGGCACAGATACGCAGTATTTT

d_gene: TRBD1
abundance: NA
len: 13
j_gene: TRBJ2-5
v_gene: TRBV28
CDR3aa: CASSVGGGETQYF
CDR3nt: TGTGCCAGCAGTGTAGGGGGCGGGGAGACCCAGTACTTC